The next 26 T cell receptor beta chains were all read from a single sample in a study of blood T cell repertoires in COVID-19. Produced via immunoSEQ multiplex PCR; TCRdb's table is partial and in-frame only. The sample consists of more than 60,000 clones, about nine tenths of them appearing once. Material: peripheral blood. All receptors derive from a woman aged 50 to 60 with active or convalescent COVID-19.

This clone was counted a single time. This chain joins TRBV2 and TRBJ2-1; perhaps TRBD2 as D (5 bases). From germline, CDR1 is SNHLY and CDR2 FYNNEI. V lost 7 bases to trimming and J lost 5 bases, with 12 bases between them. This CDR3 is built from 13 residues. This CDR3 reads CASTIELDNEQFF. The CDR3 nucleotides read TGTGCCAGCACTATCGAACTAGACAATGAGCAGTTCTTC.

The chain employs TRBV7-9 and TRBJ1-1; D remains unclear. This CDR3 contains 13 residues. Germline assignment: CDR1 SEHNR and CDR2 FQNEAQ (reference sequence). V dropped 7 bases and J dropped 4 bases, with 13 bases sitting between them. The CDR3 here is CASNPTELTEAFF. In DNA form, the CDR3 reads TGTGCCAGCAATCCTACGGAGCTCACTGAAGCTTTCTTT.

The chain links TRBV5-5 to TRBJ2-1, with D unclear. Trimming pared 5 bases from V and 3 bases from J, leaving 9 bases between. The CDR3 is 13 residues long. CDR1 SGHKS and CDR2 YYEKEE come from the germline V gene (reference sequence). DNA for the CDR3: TGTGCCAGCAGTTATAGCAGCTACAATGAGCAGTTCTTC. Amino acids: CASSYSSYNEQFF.

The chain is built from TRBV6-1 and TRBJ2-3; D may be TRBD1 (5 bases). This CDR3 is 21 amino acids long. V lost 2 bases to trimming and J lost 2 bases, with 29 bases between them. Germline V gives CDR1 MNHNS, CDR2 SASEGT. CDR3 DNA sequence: TGTGCCAGCAGTGAAACATGGCCAGGGAACGGGCTAGTCCGGATCACAGATACGCAGTATTTT. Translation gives CASSETWPGNGLVRITDTQYF.

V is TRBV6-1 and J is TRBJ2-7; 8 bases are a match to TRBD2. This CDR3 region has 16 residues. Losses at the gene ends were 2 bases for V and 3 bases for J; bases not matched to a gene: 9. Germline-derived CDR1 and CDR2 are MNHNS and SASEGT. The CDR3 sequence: CASSEPGRAGGYEQYF. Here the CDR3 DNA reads TGTGCCAGCAGTGAACCCGGCCGGGCGGGGGGCTACGAGCAGTACTTC.

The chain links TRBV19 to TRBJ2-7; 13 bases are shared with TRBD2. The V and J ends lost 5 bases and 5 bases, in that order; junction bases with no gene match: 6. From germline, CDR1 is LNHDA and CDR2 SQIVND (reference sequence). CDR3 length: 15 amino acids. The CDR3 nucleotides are TGTGCCAGTAGTCTGACTAGCGGGAGGTACCACGAGCAGTACTTC. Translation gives CASSLTSGRYHEQYF.

The CDR3 DNA follows: TGTGCCAGCAGCTCATCCGGGACTAGCGGCCACAATGAGCAGTTCTTC. It yields the protein CASSSSGTSGHNEQFF. The rearrangement uses TRBV9 and TRBJ2-1; TRBD2 agrees at 11 bases. Per the germline V gene, CDR1 is SGDLS and CDR2 is YYNGEE. V lost 4 bases to trimming and J lost 5 bases; unmatched junction nucleotides: 8. The CDR3 covers 16 residues.

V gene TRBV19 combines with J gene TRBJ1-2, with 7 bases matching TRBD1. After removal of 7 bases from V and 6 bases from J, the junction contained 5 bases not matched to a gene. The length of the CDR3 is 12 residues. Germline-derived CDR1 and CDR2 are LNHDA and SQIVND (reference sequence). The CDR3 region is CASTGTVNGYTF. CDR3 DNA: TGTGCCAGTACGGGGACAGTGAATGGCTACACCTTC.

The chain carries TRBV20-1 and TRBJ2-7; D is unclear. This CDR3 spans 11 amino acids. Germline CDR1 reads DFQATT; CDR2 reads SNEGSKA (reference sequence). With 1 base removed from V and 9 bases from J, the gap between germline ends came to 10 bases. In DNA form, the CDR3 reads TGCAGTGCTAGAGCCTCTCCCGGGCAGTACTTC. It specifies CSARASPGQYF.

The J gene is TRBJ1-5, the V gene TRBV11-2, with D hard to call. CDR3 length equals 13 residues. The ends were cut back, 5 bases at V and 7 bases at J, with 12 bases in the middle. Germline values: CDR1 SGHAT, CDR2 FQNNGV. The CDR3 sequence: CASSPGVEQPQHF. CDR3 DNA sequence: TGTGCCAGCAGCCCCGGGGTGGAGCAGCCCCAGCATTTT.

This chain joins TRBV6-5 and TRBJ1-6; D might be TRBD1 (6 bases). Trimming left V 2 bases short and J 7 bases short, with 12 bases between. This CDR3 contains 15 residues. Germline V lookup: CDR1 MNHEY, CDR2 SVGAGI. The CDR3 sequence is CASSYKTGQNSPLHF. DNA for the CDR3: TGTGCCAGCAGTTACAAGACAGGCCAAAATTCACCCCTCCACTTT.

The CDR3 nucleotides are TGCGCCAGCAGCCCCGGACAGGCGAACACCGGGGAGCTGTTTTTT. As protein: CASSPGQANTGELFF. This chain uses TRBV5-1 with TRBJ2-2; 7 positions agree with TRBD1. The V gene end was trimmed by 4 bases and the J gene end by 0 bases; junction bases not matched to a gene: 3. Germline assignment: CDR1 SGHRS and CDR2 YFSETQ. The CDR3 spans 15 residues.

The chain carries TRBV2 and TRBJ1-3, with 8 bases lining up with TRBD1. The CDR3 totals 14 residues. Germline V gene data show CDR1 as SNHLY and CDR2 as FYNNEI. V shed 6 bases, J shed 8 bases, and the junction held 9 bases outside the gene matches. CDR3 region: CASRPRQGLDTIYF. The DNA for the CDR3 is TGTGCCAGCAGACCCAGACAGGGGTTGGACACCATATATTTT.

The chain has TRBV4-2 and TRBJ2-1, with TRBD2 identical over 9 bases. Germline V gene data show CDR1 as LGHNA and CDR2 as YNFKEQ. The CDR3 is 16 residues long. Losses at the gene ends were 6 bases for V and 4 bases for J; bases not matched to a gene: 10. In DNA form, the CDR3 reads TGTGCCAGCAGTGAAATTAGCGGGAGTCCTTACAATGAGCAGTTCTTC. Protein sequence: CASSEISGSPYNEQFF.

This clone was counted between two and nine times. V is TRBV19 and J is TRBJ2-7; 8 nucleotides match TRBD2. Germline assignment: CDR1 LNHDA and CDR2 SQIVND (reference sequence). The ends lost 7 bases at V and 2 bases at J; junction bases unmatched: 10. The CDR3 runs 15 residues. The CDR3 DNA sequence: TGTGCCAGTACTCCCGGGGGGGCGGCGACCTACGAGCAGTACTTC. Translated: CASTPGGAATYEQYF.

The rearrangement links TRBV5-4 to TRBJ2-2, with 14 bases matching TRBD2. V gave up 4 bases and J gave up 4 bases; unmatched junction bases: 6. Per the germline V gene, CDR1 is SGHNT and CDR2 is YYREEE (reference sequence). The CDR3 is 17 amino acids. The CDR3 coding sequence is TGTGCCAGCAGCCGACCGGGACTAGCGGGAGTCACCGGGGAGCTGTTTTTT. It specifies CASSRPGLAGVTGELFF.

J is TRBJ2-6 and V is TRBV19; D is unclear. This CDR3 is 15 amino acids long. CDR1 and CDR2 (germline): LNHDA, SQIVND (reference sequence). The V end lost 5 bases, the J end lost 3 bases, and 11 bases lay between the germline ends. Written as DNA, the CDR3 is TGTGCCAGTAGTCTCGGTAGCTTTGGGGCCAACGTCCTGACTTTC. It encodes CASSLGSFGANVLTF. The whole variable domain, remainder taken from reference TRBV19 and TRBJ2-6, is DGGITQSPKYLFRKEGQNVTLSCEQNLNHDAMYWYRQDPGQGLRLIYYSQIVNDFQKGDIAEGYSVSREKKESFPLTVTSAQKNPTAFYLCASSLGSFGANVLTFGAGSRLTVL.

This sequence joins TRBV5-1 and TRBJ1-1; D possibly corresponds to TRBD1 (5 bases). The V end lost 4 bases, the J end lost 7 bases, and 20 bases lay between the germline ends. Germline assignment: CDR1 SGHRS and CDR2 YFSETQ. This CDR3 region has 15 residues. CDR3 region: CASSLLGGKDSEAFF. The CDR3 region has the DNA TGCGCCAGCAGCCTCTTGGGGGGTAAAGACAGTGAAGCTTTCTTT.

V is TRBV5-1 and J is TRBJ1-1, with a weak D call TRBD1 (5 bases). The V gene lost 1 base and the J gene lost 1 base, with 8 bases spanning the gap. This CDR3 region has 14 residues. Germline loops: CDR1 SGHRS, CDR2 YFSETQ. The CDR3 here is CASSLRQQNTEAFF. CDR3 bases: TGCGCCAGCAGCTTGAGACAGCAGAACACTGAAGCTTTCTTT.

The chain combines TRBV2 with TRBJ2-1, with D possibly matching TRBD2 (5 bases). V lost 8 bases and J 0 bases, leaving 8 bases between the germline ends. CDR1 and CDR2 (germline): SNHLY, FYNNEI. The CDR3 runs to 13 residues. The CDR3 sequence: CASLEVSYNEQFF. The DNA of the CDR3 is TGTGCCAGCTTGGAGGTCTCCTACAATGAGCAGTTCTTC.

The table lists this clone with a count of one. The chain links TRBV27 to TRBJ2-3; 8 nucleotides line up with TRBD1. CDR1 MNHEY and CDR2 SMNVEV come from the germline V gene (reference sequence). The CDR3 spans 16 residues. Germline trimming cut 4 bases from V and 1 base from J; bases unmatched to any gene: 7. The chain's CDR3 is CASSSPQGAGTDTQYF. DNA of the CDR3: TGTGCCAGCAGTTCACCCCAGGGGGCAGGCACAGATACGCAGTATTTT.

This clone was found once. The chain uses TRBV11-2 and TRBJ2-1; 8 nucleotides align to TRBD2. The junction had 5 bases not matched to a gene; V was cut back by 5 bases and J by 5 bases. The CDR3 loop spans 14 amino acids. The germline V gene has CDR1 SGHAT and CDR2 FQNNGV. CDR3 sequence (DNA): TGTGCCAGCAGCCCCGGTAGCGGGGACAATGAGCAGTTCTTC. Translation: CASSPGSGDNEQFF. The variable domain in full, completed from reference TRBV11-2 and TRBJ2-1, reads EAGVAQSPRYKIIEKRQSVAFWCNPISGHATLYWYQQILGQGPKLLIQFQNNGVVDDSQLPKDRFSAERLKGVDSTLKIQPAKLEDSAVYLCASSPGSGDNEQFFGPGTRLTVL.

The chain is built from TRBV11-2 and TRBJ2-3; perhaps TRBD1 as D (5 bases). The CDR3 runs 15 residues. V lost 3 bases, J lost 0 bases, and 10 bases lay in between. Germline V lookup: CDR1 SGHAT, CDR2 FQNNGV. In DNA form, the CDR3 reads TGTGCCAGCAGCTTTAATCAGGGTAGCACAGATACGCAGTATTTT. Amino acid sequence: CASSFNQGSTDTQYF.

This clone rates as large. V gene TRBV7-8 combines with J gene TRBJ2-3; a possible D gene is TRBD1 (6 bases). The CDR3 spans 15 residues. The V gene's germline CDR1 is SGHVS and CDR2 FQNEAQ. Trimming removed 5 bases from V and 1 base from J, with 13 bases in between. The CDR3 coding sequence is TGTGCCAGCAGCAGCAGGGGAGAGCGCACAGATACGCAGTATTTT. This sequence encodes CASSSRGERTDTQYF.

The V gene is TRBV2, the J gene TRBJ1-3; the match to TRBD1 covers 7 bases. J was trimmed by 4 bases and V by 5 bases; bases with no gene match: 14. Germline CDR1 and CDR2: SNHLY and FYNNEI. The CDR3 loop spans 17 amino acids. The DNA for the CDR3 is TGTGCCAGCAGTTCTAACCCGACAGGGTACACAGGAAACACCATATATTTT. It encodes CASSSNPTGYTGNTIYF.

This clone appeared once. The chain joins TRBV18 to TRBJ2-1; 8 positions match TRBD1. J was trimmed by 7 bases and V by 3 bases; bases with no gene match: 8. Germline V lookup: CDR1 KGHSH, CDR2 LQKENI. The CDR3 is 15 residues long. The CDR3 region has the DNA TGTGCCAGCTCACCTCGGGGGACAGGACGAAATGAGCAGTTCTTC. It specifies CASSPRGTGRNEQFF.